Listed below are T cell receptor beta chains from one sample, sequenced in a study of blood T cell repertoires in COVID-19. Only in-frame clones appear in the TCRdb table, and some are missing; sequencing was by immunoSEQ multiplex PCR. The repertoire has about 150,000 clones, 80% to 90% of them found once; the top ten carry roughly 3.5%. The sample comprised peripheral blood. The source is an older man with acute or convalescent COVID-19. The CDR3 runs from the conserved cysteine through the conserved F or W. Each record gives: V gene, D gene, clone size, J gene, CDR3 protein, CDR3 DNA. The D gene is left open where the match is weak. Clone size is shown for a subset of rows, as once, few, many or a class of expanded clone.

TRBV7-2	NA	NA	TRBJ1-1	CASSPGRGSTEAFF	TGTGCCAGCAGCCCCGGCCGGGGGAGCACTGAAGCTTTCTTT
TRBV6-5	TRBD1	NA	TRBJ2-7	CASSYATGAIYEQYF	TGTGCCAGCAGTTACGCGACAGGGGCTATCTACGAGCAGTACTTC
TRBV5-1	NA	NA	TRBJ1-6	CASSPQSRGSSPLHF	TGCGCCAGCAGCCCCCAGAGCAGGGGTAGCTCACCCCTCCACTTT
TRBV6-6	NA	NA	TRBJ1-1	CASKLGGGSTEAFF	TGTGCCAGCAAATTGGGGGGTGGGAGCACTGAAGCTTTCTTT
TRBV6-2/TRBV6-3	NA	NA	TRBJ1-1	CASSPLGLRRSMNTEAFF	TGTGCCAGCAGCCCATTGGGACTTCGAAGAAGCATGAACACTGAAGCTTTCTTT
TRBV27	NA	NA	TRBJ2-1	CASRRAGSYNEQFF	TGTGCCAGCAGGAGGGCCGGGTCCTACAATGAGCAGTTCTTC
TRBV28	TRBD1	NA	TRBJ1-2	CASSLGGTGSGGYTF	TGTGCCAGCAGTTTGGGTGGGACAGGGTCAGGCGGCTACACCTTC
TRBV27	TRBD1	NA	TRBJ1-2	CASSGDRENYGYTF	TGTGCCAGCAGTGGGGACAGAGAAAACTATGGCTACACCTTC
TRBV24-1	NA	NA	TRBJ1-2	CATSGDTYGYTF	TGTGCCACCAGTGGGGACACCTATGGCTACACCTTC
TRBV2	NA	NA	TRBJ2-7	CASSEGNRDSYEQYF	TGTGCCAGCAGTGAAGGGAACAGAGACTCCTACGAGCAGTACTTC
TRBV13	NA	NA	TRBJ2-1	CASSLNTFYNEQFF	TGTGCCAGCAGCTTAAACACCTTTTACAATGAGCAGTTCTTC
TRBV14	NA	NA	TRBJ2-1	CASSPLGAGWYNEQFF	TGTGCCAGCAGCCCCTTGGGAGCGGGTTGGTACAATGAGCAGTTCTTC
TRBV5-1	TRBD2	NA	TRBJ2-7	CASRRGLAGPYEQYF	TGCGCCAGTAGGAGAGGCCTAGCGGGTCCCTACGAGCAGTACTTC
TRBV7-9	TRBD1	NA	TRBJ1-1	CASSSRTGARNTEAFF	TGTGCCAGCAGCTCCCGGACAGGGGCGAGGAACACTGAAGCTTTCTTT
TRBV28	NA	NA	TRBJ1-3	CASSLAGAGNTIYF	TGTGCCAGCAGTTTAGCGGGGGCAGGAAACACCATATATTTT
TRBV14	NA	once	TRBJ1-1	CASSQITGHTEAFF	TGTGCCAGCAGCCAGATAACAGGGCACACTGAAGCTTTCTTT
TRBV4-1	TRBD2	NA	TRBJ2-7	CASSQTLGRGSSYEQYF	TGCGCCAGCAGCCAGACCCTAGGGCGGGGGAGCTCCTACGAGCAGTACTTC
TRBV7-9	NA	NA	TRBJ2-5	CASRSRDIRLKWETQYF	TGTGCCAGCAGGTCCCGGGACATACGTCTAAAGTGGGAGACCCAGTACTTC
TRBV15	TRBD1	NA	TRBJ2-3	CATQPQGVARTDTQYF	TGTGCCACCCAGCCCCAGGGGGTGGCCCGCACAGATACGCAGTATTTT
TRBV3-1/TRBV3-2	TRBD1	NA	TRBJ1-2	CASSQGQGRGYTF	TGTGCCAGCAGCCAAGGACAGGGGAGAGGCTACACCTTC
TRBV7-6	TRBD2	NA	TRBJ2-3	CASSQTSGSTDTQYF	TGTGCCAGCAGCCAGACTAGCGGGTCCACAGATACGCAGTATTTT
TRBV19	NA	NA	TRBJ2-2	CASIQRVDTGELFF	TGTGCCAGTATCCAGCGGGTCGACACCGGGGAGCTGTTTTTT
TRBV11-1	NA	NA	TRBJ2-1	CASSLASSVHNEQFF	TGTGCCAGCAGCTTAGCGTCCAGCGTACACAATGAGCAGTTCTTC
TRBV21-1	NA	NA	TRBJ1-2	CASSTGGYGYTF	TGTGCCAGCAGTACAGGGGGGTATGGCTACACCTTC
TRBV7-9	NA	NA	TRBJ1-3	CASSLALQGSGNTIYF	TGTGCCAGCAGCTTGGCCCTCCAGGGCTCTGGAAACACCATATATTTT
TRBV11-2	TRBD1	NA	TRBJ2-1	CASSLRDRGSIYNEQFF	TGTGCCAGCAGCTTGAGGGACAGGGGCTCAATTTACAATGAGCAGTTCTTC
TRBV7-2	TRBD1	NA	TRBJ1-2	CASSLTPAQGAYGYTF	TGTGCCAGCAGCTTAACCCCAGCACAGGGGGCGTATGGCTACACCTTC
TRBV5-4	TRBD1	NA	TRBJ2-5	CASSFGQALQETQYF	TGTGCCAGCAGCTTCGGACAGGCCCTCCAAGAGACCCAGTACTTC
TRBV7-3	TRBD2	once	TRBJ2-3	CASSLRGLAGPTDTQYF	TGTGCCAGCAGCTTAAGGGGGCTAGCGGGGCCCACAGATACGCAGTATTTT
TRBV12-3/TRBV12-4	NA	NA	TRBJ1-4	CASSWQAEKLFF	TGTGCCAGCAGTTGGCAGGCTGAAAAACTGTTTTTT
TRBV21-1	NA	NA	TRBJ2-7	CASSKVGRRPEQYF	TGTGCCAGCAGCAAAGTCGGAAGGAGGCCCGAGCAGTACTTC
TRBV19	TRBD1	NA	TRBJ2-2	CASSQTGVTGELFF	TGTGCCAGTAGTCAGACAGGGGTCACCGGGGAGCTGTTTTTT
TRBV11-2	NA	NA	TRBJ1-1	CASSSGLNTEAFF	TGTGCCAGCAGCTCTGGGCTGAACACTGAAGCTTTCTTT
TRBV7-9	TRBD1	NA	TRBJ1-4	CASSLGQGNEKLFF	TGTGCCAGCAGCTTAGGACAGGGAAACGAAAAACTGTTTTTT
TRBV5-4	TRBD1	once	TRBJ1-4	CASSLKGQGGDEKLFF	TGTGCCAGCAGCTTGAAAGGACAGGGGGGAGATGAAAAACTGTTTTTT
TRBV7-2	NA	NA	TRBJ2-7	CASSLVGSQGGYEQYF	TGTGCCAGCAGCTTAGTGGGGAGTCAGGGGGGCTACGAGCAGTACTTC
TRBV4-3	NA	few	TRBJ1-2	CASSQDQGDYGYTF	TGCGCCAGCAGCCAAGATCAAGGGGACTATGGCTACACCTTC
TRBV27	NA	NA	TRBJ2-4	CASSSSSAKNIQYF	TGTGCCAGCAGTTCCAGTTCAGCCAAAAACATTCAGTACTTC
TRBV7-9	TRBD2	NA	TRBJ2-5	CASRNTLAGDQETQYF	TGTGCCAGCAGGAACACGCTAGCGGGAGATCAAGAGACCCAGTACTTC
TRBV5-1	NA	NA	TRBJ2-2	CASSLSGEYTGELFF	TGCGCCAGCAGCCTATCAGGGGAGTACACCGGGGAGCTGTTTTTT
TRBV7-2	TRBD2	NA	TRBJ2-1	CASSPDGLAGSIEQFF	TGTGCCAGCAGCCCCGATGGATTAGCGGGAAGTATTGAGCAGTTCTTC
TRBV27	TRBD2	NA	TRBJ2-7	CASSFLTSGSSYEQYF	TGTGCCAGCAGTTTCCTGACTAGCGGGAGCTCCTACGAGCAGTACTTC
TRBV13	NA	NA	TRBJ1-4	CASSLEVGPGNEKLFF	TGTGCCAGCAGCTTAGAAGTCGGGCCAGGGAATGAAAAACTGTTTTTT
TRBV4-3	TRBD2	NA	TRBJ2-1	CASSQGLAGVNEQFF	TGCGCCAGCAGCCAAGGACTAGCGGGAGTCAATGAGCAGTTCTTC
TRBV28	NA	once	TRBJ1-5	CASSFDLQRTQPQHF	TGTGCCAGCAGTTTTGACCTTCAGCGTACTCAGCCCCAGCATTTT
TRBV7-2	NA	NA	TRBJ1-2	CASSLQGQGYGYTF	TGTGCCAGCAGCTTGCAGGGGCAGGGCTATGGCTACACCTTC
TRBV19	NA	NA	TRBJ1-1	CASSRDFRNTEAFF	TGTGCCAGTAGTCGGGATTTTCGGAACACTGAAGCTTTCTTT
TRBV25-1	NA	NA	TRBJ2-2	CASSDLDRGTGELFF	TGTGCCAGCAGTGACTTAGATCGGGGGACCGGGGAGCTGTTTTTT
TRBV7-9	TRBD1	few	TRBJ2-2	CASSLRWDSQNTGELFF	TGTGCCAGCAGCTTGAGATGGGACAGTCAGAACACCGGGGAGCTGTTTTTT
TRBV6-5	TRBD2	NA	TRBJ2-1	CASSYSSGRVDEQFF	TGTGCCAGCAGTTACTCCAGCGGGAGGGTAGATGAGCAGTTCTTC
TRBV5-5	TRBD2	many	TRBJ2-5	CASSLRSGSGETQYF	TGTGCCAGCAGCTTGAGGAGCGGGAGTGGGGAGACCCAGTACTTC
TRBV12-3/TRBV12-4	NA	NA	TRBJ2-7	CASRIRETYEQYF	TGTGCCAGCAGGATCAGGGAAACCTACGAGCAGTACTTC
TRBV7-3	TRBD2	NA	TRBJ2-1	CASSASGLADNEQFF	TGTGCCAGCAGCGCTTCGGGACTAGCCGATAATGAGCAGTTCTTC
TRBV4-2	NA	NA	TRBJ1-5	CASSQETASNQPQHF	TGTGCCAGCAGCCAAGAGACAGCTAGCAATCAGCCCCAGCATTTT
TRBV3-1/TRBV3-2	NA	many	TRBJ1-1	CASSPRGGNTEAFF	TGTGCCAGCAGCCCGCGGGGGGGGAACACTGAAGCTTTCTTT
TRBV9	TRBD1	NA	TRBJ1-1	CASSVNDRGVTEAFF	TGTGCCAGCAGCGTCAACGACAGGGGTGTCACTGAAGCTTTCTTT
TRBV5-1	TRBD1	once	TRBJ2-3	CASSSGQGTDTQYF	TGCGCCAGCAGCAGCGGACAGGGGACGGATACGCAGTATTTT
TRBV6-6	TRBD1	NA	TRBJ1-1	CASRRDSMNTEAFF	TGTGCCAGCAGGCGGGACAGCATGAACACTGAAGCTTTCTTT